The rows below give T cell receptor beta chains drawn from one sample of a study of blood T cell repertoires in COVID-19. The repertoire was sequenced with immunoSEQ multiplex PCR; TCRdb's copy has only in-frame clones and lacks some. The sample comprises approximately 150,000 clones, roughly 87% of which are singletons, and approximately 0.98% rests with the top ten. Sequenced: peripheral blood. Receptors were obtained from a woman aged 45-65 years with acute or convalescent COVID-19. Both conserved end residues are part of each CDR3. Fields, in order: CDR3 length, D gene, J gene, V gene, clone size, CDR3 protein, CDR3 DNA. D genes are given only for firm matches. Clone size is shown for a subset of rows, as once, few, many or a class of expanded clone.

>14|NA|TRBJ1-1|TRBV19|NA
CASSPWRQNTEAFF
TGTGCCAGTAGCCCATGGCGGCAGAACACTGAAGCTTTCTTT
>13|NA|TRBJ1-1|TRBV7-9|NA
CASSQGDNTEAFF
TGTGCCAGCAGCCAAGGGGATAACACTGAAGCTTTCTTT
>13|TRBD1|TRBJ1-1|TRBV2|NA
CATSGDRDGIAFF
TGTGCCACCTCTGGTGACAGGGATGGGATTGCTTTCTTT
>13|NA|TRBJ1-1|TRBV12-3/TRBV12-4|NA
CASSLSVRVSTFF
TGTGCCAGCAGTTTGAGTGTCAGGGTGTCAACTTTCTTT
>11|NA|TRBJ1-3|TRBV29-1|NA
CSVERGNTIYF
TGCAGCGTTGAGCGCGGAAACACCATATATTTT
>13|TRBD2|TRBJ2-7|TRBV2|few
CASSTVAGYEQYF
TGTGCCAGCAGTACGGTAGCGGGGTACGAGCAGTACTTC
>13|NA|TRBJ1-6|TRBV28|NA
CASHRQGRSPLHF
TGTGCCAGCCATCGGCAGGGCAGATCACCCCTCCACTTT
>15|TRBD1|TRBJ1-1|TRBV9|NA
CASSVVQGGNTEAFF
TGTGCCAGCAGCGTAGTACAGGGGGGGAACACTGAAGCTTTCTTT
>14|NA|TRBJ1-1|TRBV5-1|NA
CASSLYSSGTEAFF
TGCGCCAGCAGCTTGTATAGTAGTGGCACTGAAGCTTTCTTT
>16|TRBD1|TRBJ1-1|TRBV7-9|NA
CASSHGAGQRIPEAFF
TGTGCCAGCAGCCACGGGGCGGGACAGAGAATTCCTGAAGCTTTCTTT
>17|TRBD2|TRBJ2-3|TRBV27|NA
CASSLFTSGGGWDTQYF
TGTGCCAGCAGTTTATTTACTAGCGGGGGCGGTTGGGATACGCAGTATTTT
>14|NA|TRBJ1-1|TRBV10-2|NA
CASSGQAPNTEAFF
TGCGCCAGCAGTGGACAGGCTCCGAACACTGAAGCTTTCTTT
>15|TRBD2|TRBJ2-1|TRBV24-1|NA
CATSDQGLGLNEQFF
TGTGCCACCAGTGACCAAGGACTAGGACTTAATGAGCAGTTCTTC
>13|NA|TRBJ1-1|TRBV7-9|NA
CASSLERGAEAFF
TGTGCCAGCAGCTTAGAAAGGGGTGCTGAAGCTTTCTTT
>15|NA|TRBJ1-3|TRBV7-8|NA
CASSLGRGSGNTIYF
TGTGCCAGCAGCCTAGGACGGGGATCCGGAAACACCATATATTTT
>15|TRBD2|TRBJ2-2|TRBV10-1|NA
CASSESGGWTGELFF
TGCGCCAGCAGTGAGTCCGGGGGGTGGACCGGGGAGCTGTTTTTT
>16|TRBD2|TRBJ2-2|TRBV9|NA
CASSPGLAGNTGELFF
TGTGCCAGCAGCCCAGGACTAGCGGGGAACACCGGGGAGCTGTTTTTT
>12|NA|TRBJ2-5|TRBV27|once
CASGAGYETQYF
TGTGCCAGCGGGGCGGGATACGAGACCCAGTACTTC
>16|TRBD1|TRBJ2-3|TRBV5-5|NA
CASSPGDAGGRRTQYF
TGTGCCAGCAGTCCCGGAGATGCAGGGGGCAGGAGGACGCAGTATTTT
>14|TRBD1|TRBJ1-5|TRBV19|NA
CASSIARGHQPQHF
TGTGCCAGTAGTATAGCCAGGGGGCACCAGCCCCAGCATTTT
>15|NA|TRBJ1-1|TRBV24-1|NA
CATSDPYRVGTEAFF
TGTGCCACCAGTGATCCTTACAGGGTGGGCACTGAAGCTTTCTTT
>13|NA|TRBJ1-6|TRBV14|NA
CASSQEEGVPLHF
TGTGCCAGCAGCCAAGAAGAAGGGGTCCCCCTCCACTTT
>15|NA|TRBJ2-1|TRBV30|NA
CAWSRTLGGVNEQFF
TGTGCCTGGAGTCGTACCCTTGGAGGGGTCAATGAGCAGTTCTTC
>13|TRBD1|TRBJ1-2|TRBV24-1|NA
CATSESGGYGYTF
TGTGCCACCAGTGAGTCAGGGGGCTATGGCTACACCTTC
>14|TRBD1|TRBJ1-5|TRBV9|NA
CASSFGQGNQPQHF
TGTGCCAGCAGCTTTGGACAGGGCAATCAGCCCCAGCATTTT
>14|TRBD1|TRBJ2-3|TRBV7-3|NA
CASSPETGVYTQYF
TGTGCCAGCAGCCCCGAGACAGGGGTGTATACGCAGTATTTT
>13|NA|TRBJ1-1|TRBV12-3/TRBV12-4|NA
CASSSTGLAEAFF
TGTGCCAGCAGTTCTACAGGGTTGGCTGAAGCTTTCTTT
>15|NA|TRBJ1-5|TRBV19|NA
CASSIDRILNQPQHF
TGTGCCAGTAGTATAGATCGAATACTCAATCAGCCCCAGCATTTT
>14|NA|TRBJ1-6|TRBV25-1|NA
CASRQTDYNSPLHF
TGTGCCAGCAGACAGACAGACTATAATTCACCCCTCCACTTT
>15|NA|TRBJ1-1|TRBV5-1|NA
CASSPTGWGGIEAFF
TGCGCCAGCAGCCCTACTGGTTGGGGGGGCATTGAAGCTTTCTTT
>17|TRBD1|TRBJ2-7|TRBV11-2|NA
CASSSNIGDSLTYPQYF
TGTGCCAGCAGTTCGAACATTGGGGACAGTCTCACGTATCCGCAGTACTTC
>17|TRBD2|TRBJ2-1|TRBV4-2|once
CASSQAGTSGSYNEQFF
TGTGCCAGCAGCCAAGCCGGGACTAGCGGGAGTTACAATGAGCAGTTCTTC
>13|NA|TRBJ1-2|TRBV5-4|few
CASSLDRVLGYTF
TGTGCCAGCAGCTTGGACAGGGTGCTGGGCTACACCTTC
>16|NA|TRBJ2-2|TRBV10-3|NA
CAISESRGTPTGELFF
TGTGCCATCAGTGAGTCAAGGGGGACGCCCACCGGGGAGCTGTTTTTT
>14|NA|TRBJ2-5|TRBV7-9|NA
CASSLVGQQETQYF
TGTGCCAGCAGCTTAGTTGGACAGCAAGAGACCCAGTACTTC
>13|NA|TRBJ1-1|TRBV13|NA
CASSLSENTEAFF
TGTGCCAGCAGCTTAAGCGAGAACACTGAAGCTTTCTTT
>13|NA|TRBJ1-1|TRBV6-5|once
CASKARGGSEAFF
TGTGCCAGCAAGGCCAGGGGTGGCTCTGAAGCTTTCTTT
>15|NA|TRBJ1-3|TRBV6-5|once
CASRSGASSGNTIYF
TGTGCCAGCAGGTCCGGAGCTTCCTCTGGAAACACCATATATTTT
>15|TRBD1|TRBJ1-1|TRBV2|NA
CASSFGQEGYTEAFF
TGTGCCAGCAGTTTTGGACAGGAGGGTTACACTGAAGCTTTCTTT
>15|TRBD1|TRBJ2-7|TRBV19|NA
CASSAGQGASYEQYF
TGTGCCAGTAGCGCGGGGCAGGGGGCCTCCTACGAGCAGTACTTC
>15|TRBD2|TRBJ2-7|TRBV19|NA
CASSMGLAVSYEQYF
TGTGCCAGTAGTATGGGACTAGCGGTCTCCTACGAGCAGTACTTC
>16|NA|TRBJ2-1|TRBV9|NA
CASSVDEGRSYNEQFF
TGTGCCAGCAGCGTAGATGAGGGCCGCTCCTACAATGAGCAGTTCTTC
>13|NA|TRBJ1-1|TRBV6-5|NA
CASSTMLNTEAFF
TGTGCCAGCAGTACAATGTTGAACACTGAAGCTTTCTTT
>15|TRBD2|TRBJ2-1|TRBV27|NA
CASSFTSWGGNEQFF
TGTGCCAGCAGTTTCACTAGCTGGGGGGGTAATGAGCAGTTCTTC
>16|TRBD1|TRBJ2-2|TRBV5-4|NA
CASSLGQGATAGELFF
TGTGCCAGCAGCTTGGGGCAGGGGGCTACCGCCGGGGAGCTGTTTTTT
>15|NA|TRBJ1-3|TRBV9|NA
CASSVWAVAGNTIYF
TGTGCCAGCAGCGTATGGGCAGTGGCAGGAAACACCATATATTTT
>17|NA|TRBJ1-6|TRBV21-1|NA
CASSKGGTGDKGSPLHF
TGTGCCAGCAGCAAAGGGGGGACAGGGGATAAGGGTTCACCCCTCCACTTT
>14|TRBD2|TRBJ2-7|TRBV10-3|NA
CAIRGLAADYEQYF
TGTGCCATCAGAGGGCTAGCGGCAGACTACGAGCAGTACTTC
>16|NA|TRBJ2-3|TRBV3-1/TRBV3-2|NA
CASSQVAVVGTDTQYF
TGTGCCAGCAGCCAAGTGGCGGTAGTTGGCACAGATACGCAGTATTTT
>13|TRBD1|TRBJ2-1|TRBV30|NA
CAWRDRGLNEQFF
TGTGCCTGGAGGGACAGGGGGCTCAATGAGCAGTTCTTC
>14|TRBD1|TRBJ2-5|TRBV5-4|NA
CASTRTGGGQTQYF
TGTGCCAGCACCAGGACAGGGGGCGGACAGACCCAGTACTTC
>15|NA|TRBJ1-4|TRBV7-8|once
CASSPSGARNEKLFF
TGTGCCAGCAGCCCAAGCGGGGCCCGTAATGAAAAACTGTTTTTT
>14|TRBD2|TRBJ2-3|TRBV5-4|NA
CASGAGVSTDTQYF
TGTGCCAGCGGGGCGGGAGTTAGCACAGATACGCAGTATTTT
>15|TRBD1|TRBJ1-2|TRBV6-5|NA
CASSYSGQGDYGYTF
TGTGCCAGCAGTTACTCGGGACAGGGGGACTATGGCTACACCTTC
>15|NA|TRBJ1-5|TRBV10-3|NA
CAISESGRVYQPQHF
TGTGCCATCAGTGAGTCGGGGAGGGTTTATCAGCCCCAGCATTTT
>15|TRBD1|TRBJ2-2|TRBV7-6|NA
CASSFRTGGTGELFF
TGTGCCAGCAGCTTCCGGACAGGGGGGACCGGGGAGCTGTTTTTT
>15|TRBD2|TRBJ2-3|TRBV7-8|NA
CASSSGLAGRDTQYF
TGTGCCAGCAGCTCCGGACTAGCGGGCCGAGATACGCAGTATTTT